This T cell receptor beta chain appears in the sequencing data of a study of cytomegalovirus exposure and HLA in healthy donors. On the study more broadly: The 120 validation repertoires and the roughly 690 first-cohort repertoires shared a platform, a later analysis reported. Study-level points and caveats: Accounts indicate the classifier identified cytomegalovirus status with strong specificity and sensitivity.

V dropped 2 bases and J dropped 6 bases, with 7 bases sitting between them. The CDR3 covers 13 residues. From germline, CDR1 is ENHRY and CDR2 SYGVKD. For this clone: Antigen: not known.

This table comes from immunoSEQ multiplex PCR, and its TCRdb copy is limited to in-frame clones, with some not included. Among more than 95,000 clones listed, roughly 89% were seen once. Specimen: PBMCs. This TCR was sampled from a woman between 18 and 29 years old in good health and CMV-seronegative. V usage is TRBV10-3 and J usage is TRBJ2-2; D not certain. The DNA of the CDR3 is TGTGCCATCAGTGAGCCTAATGCCGGGGAGCTGTTTTTT. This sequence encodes CAISEPNAGELFF.